This entry lists 9 T cell receptor beta chains sequenced from one sample in a study of cytomegalovirus exposure and HLA in healthy donors. In the PCR, 60 Vbeta and 13 Jbeta primers were used. The assay was immunoSEQ multiplex PCR, and TCRdb's table has in-frame clones only and misses some. The sample holds approximately 110,000 clones. The sequenced material came from PBMCs. The receptors here all came from a man between 40 and 49 years old in good health and CMV-seronegative.

V is TRBV28 and J is TRBJ1-1, with D perhaps matching TRBD1 (6 bases). The germline V gene has CDR1 MDHEN and CDR2 SYDVKM. V lost 1 base, J lost 11 bases, and 14 bases lay in between. The CDR3 is 13 residues long. The DNA of the CDR3 is TGTGCCAGCAGTTTATTGTATCCAGGGGAGGCTTTCTTT. Protein: CASSLLYPGEAFF.

The chain is built from TRBV4-1 and TRBJ2-1; 8 positions agree with TRBD1. Germline trimming cut 4 bases from V and 4 bases from J; bases unmatched to any gene: 3. CDR3 length equals 14 residues. Looked up from germline, CDR1 is MGHRA and CDR2 is YSYEKL. The CDR3 protein is CASSPGQGYNEQFF. The CDR3 coding sequence is TGCGCCAGCAGCCCAGGACAGGGTTACAATGAGCAGTTCTTC.

This sequence joins TRBV2 and TRBJ2-7; 10 positions match TRBD1. Unmatched junction bases numbered 4, after V lost 5 bases and J lost 0 bases. Per the germline V gene, CDR1 is SNHLY and CDR2 is FYNNEI. The CDR3 consists of 15 residues. Here the CDR3 reads CASSSTGGSSYEQYF. The CDR3 nucleotides read TGTGCCAGCAGTTCGACAGGGGGCAGCTCCTACGAGCAGTACTTC.

This CDR3 reads CASSRTVQETQYF. CDR3 DNA sequence: TGTGCCAGCAGCCGGACAGTCCAAGAGACCCAGTACTTC. The chain recombines TRBV4-2 with TRBJ2-5; TRBD1 is a possible D gene (6 bases). Trimming pared 4 bases from V and 1 base from J, leaving 7 bases between. The CDR3 loop spans 13 amino acids. Germline loops: CDR1 LGHNA, CDR2 YNFKEQ.

The chain employs TRBV9 and TRBJ2-2, with 7 bases matching TRBD1. After removal of 7 bases from V and 4 bases from J, the junction contained 7 bases not matched to a gene. Looked up from germline, CDR1 is SGDLS and CDR2 is YYNGEE. This CDR3 region has 14 residues. In DNA form, the CDR3 reads TGTGCCAGCCCCGACAGGGACGCCACCGGGGAGCTGTTTTTT. Its protein is CASPDRDATGELFF.

The chain couples TRBV5-4 to TRBJ2-5; no definite D call. Looked up from germline, CDR1 is SGHNT and CDR2 is YYREEE (reference sequence). The CDR3 length is 13 residues. The ends were cut back, 1 base at V and 4 bases at J, with 8 bases in the middle. The CDR3 here is CASSLFLRETQYF. The CDR3 nucleotides are TGTGCCAGCAGCTTGTTTCTTCGAGAGACCCAGTACTTC.

This sequence joins TRBV28 and TRBJ2-7; 11 bases fit TRBD2. The V and J ends lost 6 bases and 2 bases, in that order; junction bases with no gene match: 6. Germline-derived CDR1 and CDR2 are MDHEN and SYDVKM. The CDR3 runs to 15 residues. DNA for the CDR3: TGTGCCAGCAGGATACTAGCGGGAGAAACCTACGAGCAGTACTTC. This sequence encodes CASRILAGETYEQYF.

The chain combines TRBV19 with TRBJ2-3; 9 bases are shared with TRBD1. Germline CDR1 LNHDA, CDR2 SQIVND (reference sequence). The V gene end was trimmed by 4 bases and the J gene end by 5 bases; junction bases not matched to a gene: 4. This CDR3 is built from 14 residues. CDR3 nucleotides: TGTGCCAGTAGTAAACAGGGGGCAAAAGATACGCAGTATTTT. Amino acid sequence: CASSKQGAKDTQYF.

The chain carries TRBV11-3 and TRBJ2-3, with 9 bases fitting TRBD2. CDR3 length: 18 residues. Germline CDR1 is SGHNT and CDR2 is YENEEA. Germline trimming cut 5 bases from V and 4 bases from J; bases unmatched to any gene: 16. CDR3 coding DNA: TGTGCCAGCAGCCCCCCCCGCGGGAGGGAGGGGGCCCCAGATACGCAGTATTTT. Protein product: CASSPPRGREGAPDTQYF.